Given below is one T cell receptor (beta chain) in context. The data originate from a study of sequential checkpoint blockade in melanoma. Treatment specified: randomized to nivolumab then ipilimumab (arm A) or the reverse (arm B). The germline gives CDR1 MGHRA, CDR2 YSYEKL. The CDR3 length is 18 residues. V was shortened by 0 bases and J by 6 bases, with 21 bases between the two germline ends. Clones were sequenced by immunoSEQ multiplex PCR, and TCRdb holds only the in-frame ones, with some missing. Of about 20,000 clones in the sample, about four fifths are singletons; the top ten hold about 51%. This TCR was recovered from a human donor with melanoma. The sample was CD8+ T cells sorted from blood (inferred from file names), taken from a patient given nivolumab and ipilimumab in sequence. V is TRBV4-1 and J is TRBJ1-5; D may be TRBD1 (6 bases). The CDR3, as DNA: TGCGCCAGCAGCCAAGATAAGTCAGGGGTAGGTTTCAGTCAGCCCCAGCATTTT. This translates into CASSQDKSGVGFSQPQHF.